Included here is one T cell receptor (beta chain) sequence, with context. This clonotype occurred a few times. What antigen it recognizes has not been identified. Base-call qualities are not available, and no considerably larger clone is one nucleotide away. The library was prepared using PCR. Sequencing was performed on an Illumina HiSeq 2500. To reduce PCR and sequencing biases, unique molecular identifiers were built into the TCR beta cDNA libraries. Every 1 to 10 million input T cells yielded 500,000 or so cDNA molecules, meaning each molecule approximated one T cell. Patient libraries were prepared and sequenced with the same protocol used for the earlier healthy control dataset. Samples belonging to the same batch were prepared together, multiplexed and sequenced on a shared HiSeq lane. In the authors' own workflow: MIGEC handled the raw barcoded reads, throwing out single-read molecular identifier groups before consensus assembly and CDR3 extraction. Clonotype tables were post-analysed with VDJtools, and diversity was normalized by down-sampling all datasets to the smallest sample size. To correct batch-related cross-sample contamination, repertoire overlap clustering matched CDR3 amino acid sequences but not nucleotide sequences. TCRdb ran its own pipeline on the public reads, namely fastp trimming at Q25 and MiXCR clone calling, and kept in-frame beta chains. Every CDR3 protein is listed once, alongside the most common genes and DNA of its rows. What appears here as the V and J calls and clone size reflects TCRdb's work, not the paper's. The sample profile shows around 770,000 distinct CDR3 sequences; 40% to 55% of them were found once. Of the sample, roughly 5.2% falls within the top ten clones.

The data originate from a study of post-analysis software for immune sequencing data (dated by TCRdb to 2015 to 2017). For the wider study: The recorded disease courses included relapsing-remitting, secondary progressive and progressive-relapsing multiple sclerosis, and some patients had no subtype annotation. The patient repertoires were set against 10 or so previously published healthy control repertoires from donors whose ages ranged from roughly 6 to 25 years. A subset of samples was prepared in parallel using single-end sample barcoding, then pooled and co-amplified after Illumina adapter ligation. What the authors observed across the whole study: Significantly higher frequencies in patients than in controls were found for several TRBV segments, including TRBV5-6, TRBV5-1 and TRBV20-1. Direct clustering with F measure revealed strong co-clustering of samples prepared in the same batch, which led to a batch-effect correction. The control group was slightly older than the multiple sclerosis patient group. Multiple sclerosis patients had significantly lower normalized Chao1 diversity than controls, a result that suggests substantial peripheral T-cell clonal expansion.

To demonstrate the VDJtools post-analysis software, TCR beta repertoires were profiled from the peripheral blood of about 13 young patients with multiple sclerosis. The multiple sclerosis patients were children and adolescents between roughly 6 and 17 years of age. According to the germline V gene (reference sequence), CDR1 reads SEHNR and CDR2 reads FQNEAQ. The CDR3 measures 12 amino acids from cysteine to phenylalanine. The retained sequence is limited to the CDR3, 36 bases, with the frame set at the first base. Recombination linked TRBV7-9 to TRBJ2-5; the D gene is possibly TRBD2, with 5 bases matching. The DNA end is more similar to TRBJ2-7, so the J call may be wrong. The sequenced sample was blood. The origin of this receptor is a girl aged 10 to 17 with multiple sclerosis. The base sequence is TGTGCCAGCAGCTTCGCGGGCTACGAGCAGTACTTC. Its protein product is CASSFAGYEQYF.